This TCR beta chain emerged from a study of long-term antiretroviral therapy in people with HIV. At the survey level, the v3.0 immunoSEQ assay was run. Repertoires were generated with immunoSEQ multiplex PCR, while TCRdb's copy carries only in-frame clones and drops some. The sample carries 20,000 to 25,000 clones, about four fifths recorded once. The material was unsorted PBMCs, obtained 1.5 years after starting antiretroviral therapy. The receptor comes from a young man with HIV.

In nucleotides, the CDR3 is TGTGCCAGCAGCTTAAGGGGCGGAAACACCATATATTTT. Its translation: CASSLRGGNTIYF. V gene TRBV7-9 combines with J gene TRBJ1-3, with a tentative D call TRBD1 (5 bases). The CDR3 covers 13 residues. The V and J ends lost 2 bases and 4 bases respectively, with 6 bases between them. Germline-derived CDR1 and CDR2 are SEHNR and FQNEAQ (reference sequence).